This T cell receptor (beta chain) was sequenced for a study of blood T cell repertoires in COVID-19. Study-level information: PBMCs, B-cell-depleted T cells, or T cells provided the cDNA or gDNA that made up the material.

CDR1 and CDR2 (germline): LNHDA, SQIVND (reference sequence). The V and J ends lost 3 bases and 5 bases respectively, with 10 bases between them. This CDR3 is 13 amino acids long. As originally analysed: Reference gene primer amplification gave nucleated cell count estimates. Repertoires were generated with immunoSEQ multiplex PCR, while TCRdb's copy carries only in-frame clones and drops some. The D gene and trimming were derived from the DNA, and the V and J assignments and clone size from that table. The sample has more than 150,000 clones; about nine tenths are singletons. This clonotype was obtained from a man between 70 and 80 years old with active or convalescent COVID-19. The chain joins TRBV19 to TRBJ1-2; D gene uncertain. Sequenced input: peripheral blood. The CDR3 region is CASSMESDYGYTF. The CDR3 coding sequence is TGTGCCAGTAGTATGGAGTCAGATTATGGCTACACCTTC.